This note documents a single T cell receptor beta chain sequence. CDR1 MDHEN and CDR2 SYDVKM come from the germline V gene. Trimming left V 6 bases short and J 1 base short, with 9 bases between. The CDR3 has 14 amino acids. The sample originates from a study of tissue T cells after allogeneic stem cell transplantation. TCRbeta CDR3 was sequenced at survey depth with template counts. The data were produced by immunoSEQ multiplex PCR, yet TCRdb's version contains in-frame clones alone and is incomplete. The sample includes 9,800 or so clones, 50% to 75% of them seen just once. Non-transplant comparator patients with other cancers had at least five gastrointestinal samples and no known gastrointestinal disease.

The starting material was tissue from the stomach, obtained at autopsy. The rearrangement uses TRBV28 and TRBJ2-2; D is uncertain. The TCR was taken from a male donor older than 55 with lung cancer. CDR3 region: CASRSFLNTGELFF. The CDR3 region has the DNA TGTGCCAGCAGATCGTTTCTGAACACCGGGGAGCTGTTTTTT.